The 15 T cell receptor beta chains in this list originate from one sample, sequenced in a study of blood T cell repertoires in COVID-19. Here immunoSEQ multiplex PCR was the method, and the copy in TCRdb shows in-frame clones only, minus some. The sample contains about 250,000 clones, roughly 90% of which appear only once. The source material was PBMCs or T cells enriched from blood (not recorded which). All receptors derive from a woman aged 45-59 years who had recovered from COVID-19.

This clone was seen once. This rearrangement joins TRBV4-2 to TRBJ2-7; 10 positions agree with TRBD2. This CDR3 is 15 amino acids long. Losses at the gene ends were 1 base for V and 4 bases for J; bases not matched to a gene: 4. Germline CDR1 reads LGHNA; CDR2 reads YNFKEQ. The CDR3 here is CASSQGTSGTYEQYF. In DNA, the CDR3 is TGTGCCAGCAGCCAAGGAACTAGCGGGACATACGAGCAGTACTTC.

The rearrangement joins TRBV6-5 to TRBJ2-7; weak D call: TRBD1 (5 bases). This CDR3 spans 13 amino acids. V lost 0 bases, J lost 12 bases, and 15 bases lay in between. The germline V gene has CDR1 MNHEY and CDR2 SVGAGI. CDR3 in DNA: TGTGCCAGCAGTTACTCGATGGACACCCCGCGGTACTTC. Its translation is CASSYSMDTPRYF.

This clone has just one count. V gene TRBV19 combines with J gene TRBJ1-1; TRBD1 matches at 8 bases. CDR1 is LNHDA, CDR2 SQIVND, per germline (reference sequence). V was clipped by 5 bases and J by 4 bases; unmatched bases: 9. This CDR3 spans 15 amino acids. The CDR3, as DNA: TGTGCCAGTAGTCTTCGGACAGGGCTTGGCACTGAAGCTTTCTTT. Encoded protein: CASSLRTGLGTEAFF.

This clone was counted a few times. This chain joins TRBV28 and TRBJ1-2; 9 nucleotides align to TRBD1. The CDR3 has 15 amino acids. Unmatched junction bases numbered 5, after V lost 4 bases and J lost 2 bases. The V gene's germline CDR1 is MDHEN and CDR2 SYDVKM. CDR3 protein: CASSSSGTGNYGYTF. DNA for the CDR3: TGTGCCAGCAGTTCCTCAGGGACAGGGAACTATGGCTACACCTTC.

The chain combines TRBV11-1 with TRBJ1-2; TRBD1 is a possible D gene (6 bases). This CDR3 has 13 residues. V shed 5 bases and J shed 1 base, with 8 bases lying between them. CDR1 is SGHAT, CDR2 FQDESV, per germline (reference sequence). This chain's CDR3 is CASSQGGNYGYTF. CDR3 bases: TGTGCCAGCAGCCAAGGGGGTAACTATGGCTACACCTTC.

The chain combines TRBV28 with TRBJ2-1; D ambiguous. Germline assignment: CDR1 MDHEN and CDR2 SYDVKM. This CDR3 comprises 11 residues. V lost 8 bases to trimming and J lost 7 bases, with 9 bases between them. The CDR3 DNA follows: TGTGCCAGCCAGATGGCTAATGAGCAGTTCTTC. Translated: CASQMANEQFF.

The gene calls are TRBV28 and TRBJ1-2; 7 bases are a match to TRBD1. CDR1 and CDR2 (germline): MDHEN, SYDVKM. The CDR3 has 16 residues. The V segment lost 4 bases and the J segment 7 bases; nucleotides outside the gene matches: 15. The CDR3 region has the DNA TGTGCCAGCAGTTACCTGCAGGAGGGGGCAAGAGGTGGCTACACCTTC. Its translation is CASSYLQEGARGGYTF.

This clone was detected once. The V gene is TRBV2, the J gene TRBJ1-1; TRBD1 agrees at 11 bases. Germline CDR1 is SNHLY and CDR2 is FYNNEI. The CDR3 contains 17 residues. J gave up 1 base and V 10 bases, and 14 bases lay outside the gene matches. CDR3: CATHPGQGGPGNTEAFF. In DNA form, the CDR3 reads TGTGCCACACACCCGGGACAGGGGGGCCCGGGGAACACTGAAGCTTTCTTT. The whole variable domain, filled in from reference TRBV2 and TRBJ1-1, reads EPEVTQTPSHQVTQMGQEVILRCVPISNHLYFYWYRQILGQKVEFLVSFYNNEISEKSEIFDDQFSVERPDGSNFTLKIRSTKLEDSAMYFCATHPGQGGPGNTEAFFGQGTRLTVV.

This chain links TRBV18 with TRBJ1-5, with 8 bases matching TRBD1. J gave up 4 bases and V 2 bases, and 10 bases lay outside the gene matches. The CDR3 loop spans 17 amino acids. Germline V CDR1 and CDR2: KGHSH, LQKENI. The CDR3 DNA follows: TGTGCCAGCTCACCATCCCAGGGGGCTGGAAAAAATCAGCCCCAGCATTTT. It is translated as CASSPSQGAGKNQPQHF.

This sequence joins TRBV29-1 and TRBJ2-2; 9 bases match TRBD1. The CDR3 has 12 amino acids. Trimming cost V 6 bases and J 5 bases; bases outside gene matches: 1. Germline V CDR1 and CDR2: SQVTM, ANQGSEA. The CDR3 DNA sequence: TGCAGCGTGGGGACAGGGACCGGGGAGCTGTTTTTT. This encodes CSVGTGTGELFF.

The chain recombines TRBV9 with TRBJ2-7; 9 nucleotides align to TRBD2. The CDR3 contains 16 residues. Germline trimming cut 3 bases from V and 2 bases from J; bases unmatched to any gene: 9. CDR1 and CDR2 from the germline V gene are SGDLS and YYNGEE. CDR3 region: CASSDGASGATYEQYF. The CDR3 bases are TGTGCCAGCAGCGACGGGGCTAGCGGGGCTACCTACGAGCAGTACTTC.

For the CDR3, the DNA is TGCAGCGTTGTCCCGACTAGCGGGTACAATGAGCAGTTCTTC. It specifies CSVVPTSGYNEQFF. The chain combines TRBV29-1 with TRBJ2-1, with 10 bases identical to TRBD2. CDR3 length: 14 amino acids. Germline assignment: CDR1 SQVTM and CDR2 ANQGSEA. With V trimmed by 4 bases and J by 4 bases, 4 bases remained unmatched.

The V call is TRBV4-3, the J call TRBJ2-4; TRBD2 agrees at 12 bases. Per the germline V gene, CDR1 is LGHNA and CDR2 is YSLEER. CDR3 length equals 18 residues. With 0 bases clipped from V and 5 bases from J, the junction kept 8 bases outside the gene matches. The CDR3 DNA reads as TGCGCCAGCAGCCAAGATCCCCTAGCGGGAGGGGGCCAAAACATTCAGTACTTC. Encoded protein: CASSQDPLAGGGQNIQYF.

The chain links TRBV19 to TRBJ2-1; D perhaps matches TRBD2 (6 bases). The V end lost 7 bases, the J end lost 7 bases, and 14 bases lay between the germline ends. Germline lookup yields CDR1 LNHDA and CDR2 SQIVND (reference sequence). The CDR3 sequence is 13 residues long. For the CDR3, the DNA is TGTGCCAGTAATACGGGAGTTCTAAATGAGCAGTTCTTC. It specifies CASNTGVLNEQFF. Together with reference TRBV19 and TRBJ2-1, the CDR3 gives the full variable domain: DGGITQSPKYLFRKEGQNVTLSCEQNLNHDAMYWYRQDPGQGLRLIYYSQIVNDFQKGDIAEGYSVSREKKESFPLTVTSAQKNPTAFYLCASNTGVLNEQFFGPGTRLTVL.

This clone appeared a single time. V is TRBV5-1 and J is TRBJ2-5; 9 nucleotides match TRBD2. CDR1 is SGHRS, CDR2 YFSETQ, per germline. This CDR3 region has 14 residues. V lost 4 bases to trimming and J lost 5 bases; unmatched junction nucleotides: 6. In nucleotides, the CDR3 is TGCGCCAGCAGCGGGGGACTAGCATACGAGACCCAGTACTTC. The encoded protein is CASSGGLAYETQYF.